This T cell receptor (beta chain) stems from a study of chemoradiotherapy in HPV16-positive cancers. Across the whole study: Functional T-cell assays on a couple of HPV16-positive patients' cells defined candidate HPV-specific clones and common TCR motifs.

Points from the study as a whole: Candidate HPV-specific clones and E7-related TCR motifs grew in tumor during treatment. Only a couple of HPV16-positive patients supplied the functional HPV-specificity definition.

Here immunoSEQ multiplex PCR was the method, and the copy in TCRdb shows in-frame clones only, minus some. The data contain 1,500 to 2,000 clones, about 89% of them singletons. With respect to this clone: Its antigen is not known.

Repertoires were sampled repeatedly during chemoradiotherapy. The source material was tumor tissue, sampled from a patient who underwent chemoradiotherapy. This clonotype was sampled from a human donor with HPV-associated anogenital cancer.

The DNA of the CDR3 is TGTGCCAGCTCACCACCTTTACCCGGCTACACCTTC. It encodes CASSPPLPGYTF. The chain uses TRBV18 and TRBJ1-2; D ambiguous. The ends were cut back, 0 bases at V and 8 bases at J, with 7 bases in the middle. CDR3 length: 12 residues. CDR1 is KGHSH, CDR2 LQKENI, per germline.